The 15 T cell receptor beta chains below all came from one sample that was sequenced in a study of breast tumors, draining lymph nodes, adjacent tissues. TCRdb itself ran the multiplex PCR reads through MiXCR, one entry per CDR3 protein. The sample carries approximately 40,000 distinct CDR3 sequences, 35% to 45% recorded once. The sample comprised breast tumor tissue. The origin of the receptors is a female donor with breast cancer. Some clones in this sample may be carry-over from other donors' samples.

This clonotype was picked up many times. V usage is TRBV19 and J usage is TRBJ2-7; tentatively, D is TRBD1 (5 bases). Per the germline V gene, CDR1 is LNHDA and CDR2 is SQIVND (reference sequence). V dropped 7 bases and J dropped 5 bases, with 9 bases sitting between them. The CDR3 sequence is 11 residues long. CDR3 region: CASKGPHEQYF. The DNA for the CDR3 is TGTGCCAGTAAGGGGCCCCACGAGCAGTACTTC.

This clonotype was recorded only once. This chain joins TRBV29-1 and TRBJ2-1; TRBD2 matches at 10 bases. CDR1 and CDR2 (germline): SQVTM, ANQGSEA. V lost 3 bases and J lost 6; bases outside the gene matches: 5. The CDR3 is 14 amino acids. This CDR3 reads CSVDGLAGVNEQFF. The CDR3 nucleotides read TGCAGCGTTGATGGGCTAGCGGGAGTCAATGAGCAGTTCTTC.

The chain is built from TRBV12-3 or TRBV12-4 and TRBJ2-3, with TRBD2 matching 11 bases. The CDR3 runs to 15 residues. V was clipped by 5 bases and J by 5 bases; unmatched bases: 6. CDR3 region: CASSPTSGTLDTQYF. The DNA of the CDR3 is TGTGCCAGCAGTCCGACTAGCGGGACCCTAGATACGCAGTATTTT.

This clonotype appeared a few times. This chain uses TRBV7-9 with TRBJ2-3; 8 bases are a match to TRBD2. The germline CDR1 and CDR2 sequences are SEHNR and FQNEAQ (reference sequence). This CDR3 contains 15 residues. The junction had 2 bases not matched to a gene; V was cut back by 0 bases and J by 3 bases. Here the CDR3 reads CASSLASGKTDTQYF. CDR3 coding DNA: TGTGCCAGCAGCTTAGCTAGCGGGAAAACAGATACGCAGTATTTT.

The V call is TRBV12-5, the J call TRBJ2-3, with TRBD1 identical over 7 bases. This CDR3 region has 14 residues. Germline CDR1 reads LGHNT; CDR2 reads FRNRAP. V shed 2 bases and J 3 bases; nucleotides not matched to a gene: 2. Here the CDR3 DNA reads TGTGCTAGTGGTTTGCCGGGACAGACAGATACGCAGTATTTT. Amino acids: CASGLPGQTDTQYF.

This clonotype was counted ten times or more. The chain recombines TRBV7-2 with TRBJ2-2, with D possibly being TRBD1 (5 bases). The germline V gene has CDR1 SGHTA and CDR2 FQGNSA. CDR3 length: 15 amino acids. V lost 3 bases, J lost 4 bases, and 12 bases lay in between. CDR3 loop: CASSFNRGGTGELFF. CDR3 DNA sequence: TGTGCCAGCAGCTTTAATAGGGGTGGCACCGGGGAGCTGTTTTTT.

This clonotype was seen repeatedly, ten times or more. The chain recombines TRBV29-1 with TRBJ2-5; TRBD1 is a possible D gene (5 bases). The CDR3 runs 12 residues. Trimming removed 4 bases from V and 5 bases from J, with 11 bases in between. The germline V gene encodes CDR1 SQVTM and CDR2 ANQGSEA. CDR3: CSVGAGMETQYF. The CDR3 nucleotides are TGCAGCGTTGGGGCAGGGATGGAGACCCAGTACTTC.

This clonotype was seen at least ten times. The CDR3 reads CATSGGTAGANVLTF. As DNA, the CDR3 is TGTGCCACCAGTGGGGGCACCGCTGGGGCCAACGTCCTGACTTTC. This chain joins TRBV24-1 and TRBJ2-6; tentatively, D is TRBD1 (5 bases). The CDR3 consists of 15 residues. CDR1 is KGHDR, CDR2 SFDVKD, per germline. The ends were cut back, 5 bases at V and 2 bases at J, with 9 bases in the middle.

This clonotype was seen at least ten times. The V and J genes are TRBV20-1 and TRBJ2-5, with TRBD2 as a possible D gene (5 bases). V lost 4 bases and J lost 1, with 7 bases in between. This CDR3 has 12 residues. Looked up from germline, CDR1 is DFQATT and CDR2 is SNEGSKA (reference sequence). This CDR3 is CSATDFQETQYF. DNA for the CDR3: TGCAGTGCTACGGACTTCCAAGAGACCCAGTACTTC.

This clonotype has ten or more counts. The chain combines TRBV5-1 with TRBJ2-3; 7 bases match TRBD1. This CDR3 has 14 amino acids. CDR1 is SGHRS, CDR2 YFSETQ, per germline. V was pared by 3 bases and J by 4 bases, with 5 bases of the junction left unmatched. The CDR3 loop is CASSWTGESDTQYF. CDR3 coding DNA: TGCGCCAGCAGCTGGACAGGCGAATCAGATACGCAGTATTTT.

Comments on this clonotype: This may be a read error, as it is one base from a much larger clone. This chain connects TRBV20-1 to TRBJ1-6, with 7 bases that match TRBD1. From germline, CDR1 is DFQATT and CDR2 SNEGSKA (reference sequence). The CDR3 loop spans 13 amino acids. The CDR3 nucleotides read TGCAATGCTCAGGACAGGATTAATTCACCCCTCCACTTT. Protein sequence: CNAQDRINSPLHF.

The V and J genes are TRBV5-5 and TRBJ1-1; perhaps TRBD1 as D (6 bases). V lost 5 bases, J lost 3 bases, and 17 bases lay in between. CDR1 is SGHKS and CDR2 is YYEKEE in the germline V gene (reference sequence). This CDR3 spans 15 amino acids. The CDR3 spells CASSNPRGQDTEAFF. In DNA form, the CDR3 reads TGTGCCAGCAGTAACCCCAGGGGTCAGGACACTGAAGCTTTCTTT.

This clonotype appeared many times. CDR3 sequence: CASSILPSSAHNEQFF. The CDR3 DNA sequence: TGTGCCAGTAGTATCCTCCCATCTAGCGCCCACAATGAGCAGTTCTTC. This rearrangement joins TRBV19 to TRBJ2-1; the D gene is possibly TRBD2 (6 bases). This CDR3 is 16 amino acids long. Germline lookup yields CDR1 LNHDA and CDR2 SQIVND (reference sequence). V dropped 3 bases and J dropped 5 bases, with 17 bases sitting between them.

This clonotype appeared many times. V is TRBV20-1 and J is TRBJ1-2; maybe TRBD1 (6 bases). Trimming took 3 bases from V and 4 from J, leaving 12 bases between them. CDR3 size: 13 residues. Germline-derived CDR1 and CDR2 are DFQATT and SNEGSKA (reference sequence). CDR3 in amino acids: CSASPQGTYGYTF. DNA for the CDR3: TGCAGTGCTAGTCCCCAGGGGACCTATGGCTACACCTTC.

This clonotype was seen ten or more times. The V call is TRBV5-1, the J call TRBJ2-7; TRBD2 matches 8 bases. V lost 4 bases, J lost 5 bases, and 11 bases stayed unmatched. Germline CDR1 is SGHRS and CDR2 is YFSETQ. The CDR3 covers 15 residues. The CDR3, as DNA: TGCGCCAGCAGCCCCGGAGGACTAGCCGCACACGAGCAGTACTTC. Translating it yields CASSPGGLAAHEQYF.